This entry features one T cell receptor (beta chain) sequence. Its specificity is not known. This sample is part of a study of T cells in localized non-small cell lung cancer. Whole-study findings and limits: Measurement of T cell clonality placed uninvolved adjacent lung highest, above the level in tumor. Sequencing was limited to one tumor region, leaving the possibility of heterogeneity open. In adjacent lung appeared a median roughly 56 of the top 100 tumor clones.

Trimming stripped 4 bases from V and 4 bases from J, with 11 bases between. CDR1 and CDR2 from the germline V gene are SGDLS and YYNGEE. The CDR3 consists of 14 residues. TCRdb's copy holds only in-frame clones and misses some; the assay was immunoSEQ multiplex PCR. The sample holds about 20,000 clones, 75% to 90% seen once. This TCR was recovered from a man aged 40 to 69 with stage II squamous cell lung carcinoma. The material was PBMCs, obtained before any cancer treatment. J is TRBJ2-2 and V is TRBV9; D remains ambiguous. The CDR3 region is CASSPYVFTGELFF. The CDR3, as DNA: TGTGCCAGCAGCCCCTACGTATTCACCGGGGAGCTGTTTTTT.